A selection of T cell receptor beta chains follows, all from one sample in a study of beta chain features in type 1 diabetes. Here immunoSEQ multiplex PCR was the method, and the copy in TCRdb shows in-frame clones only, minus some. The sample lists a few hundred thousand clones; approximately 25% were seen once. Specimen: naive CD4+ T cells from blood. These receptors all come from a woman aged 25 to 39 with type 1 diabetes. Both conserved end residues are part of each CDR3. The D gene is left open where the match is weak.

>TRBV4-1|.|TRBJ2-5
CASSQDALGTGETQYF
TGCGCCAGCAGCCAAGATGCCCTAGGCACGGGGGAGACCCAGTACTTC